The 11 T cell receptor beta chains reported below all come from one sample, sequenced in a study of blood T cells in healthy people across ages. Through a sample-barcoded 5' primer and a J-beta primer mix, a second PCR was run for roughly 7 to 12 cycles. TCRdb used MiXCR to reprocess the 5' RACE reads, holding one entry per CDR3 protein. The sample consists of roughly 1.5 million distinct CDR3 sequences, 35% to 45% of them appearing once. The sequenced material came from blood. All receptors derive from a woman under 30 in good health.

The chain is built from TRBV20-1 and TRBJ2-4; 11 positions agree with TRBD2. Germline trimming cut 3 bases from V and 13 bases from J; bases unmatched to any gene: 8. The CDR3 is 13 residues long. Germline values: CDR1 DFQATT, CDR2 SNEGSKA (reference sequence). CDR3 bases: TGCAGTGCTAGTAGCGGGAGGGCTGATGAGCAGTACTTC. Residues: CSASSGRADEQYF.

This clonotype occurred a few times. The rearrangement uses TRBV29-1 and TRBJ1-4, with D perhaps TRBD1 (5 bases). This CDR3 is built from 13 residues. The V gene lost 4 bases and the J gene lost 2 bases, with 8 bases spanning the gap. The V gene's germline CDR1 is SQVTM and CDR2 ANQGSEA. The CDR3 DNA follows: TGCAGCGTTGGGGGGTCCACTAATGAAAAACTGTTTTTT. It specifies CSVGGSTNEKLFF.

CDR3: CATQGGERGTEAFF. Written as DNA, the CDR3 is TGTGCCACTCAAGGTGGGGAGAGAGGCACTGAAGCTTTCTTT. The chain links TRBV10-3 to TRBJ1-1, with D unresolved. The V and J ends lost 10 bases and 4 bases respectively, with 19 bases between them. Per germline, CDR1 ENHRY and CDR2 SYGVKD. The CDR3 totals 14 residues.

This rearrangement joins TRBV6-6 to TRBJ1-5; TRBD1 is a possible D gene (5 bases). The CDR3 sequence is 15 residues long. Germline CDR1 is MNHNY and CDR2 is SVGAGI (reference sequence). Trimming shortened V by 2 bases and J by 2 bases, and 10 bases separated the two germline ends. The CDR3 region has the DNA TGTGCCAGCAGTTACGGCAGGGCGGGCAATCAGCCCCAGCATTTT. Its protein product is CASSYGRAGNQPQHF.

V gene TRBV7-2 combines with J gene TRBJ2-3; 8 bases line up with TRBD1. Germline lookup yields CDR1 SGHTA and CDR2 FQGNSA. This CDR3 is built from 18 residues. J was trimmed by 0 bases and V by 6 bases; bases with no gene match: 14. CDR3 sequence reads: CASSWQGALGGSTDTQYF. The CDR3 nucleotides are TGTGCCAGCAGTTGGCAGGGGGCACTCGGCGGGAGCACAGATACGCAGTATTTT.

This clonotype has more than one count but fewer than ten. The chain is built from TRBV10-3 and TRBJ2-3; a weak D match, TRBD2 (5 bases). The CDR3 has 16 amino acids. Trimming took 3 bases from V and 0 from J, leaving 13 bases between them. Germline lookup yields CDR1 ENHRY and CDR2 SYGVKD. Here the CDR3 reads CAISERADLSTDTQYF. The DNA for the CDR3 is TGTGCCATCAGTGAACGAGCGGACCTAAGCACAGATACGCAGTATTTT.

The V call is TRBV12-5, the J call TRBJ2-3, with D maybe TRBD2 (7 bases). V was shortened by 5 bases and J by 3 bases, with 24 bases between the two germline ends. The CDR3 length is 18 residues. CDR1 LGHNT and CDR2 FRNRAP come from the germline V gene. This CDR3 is CASGRALGRGGRTDTQYF. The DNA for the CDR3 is TGTGCTAGTGGTAGGGCCCTAGGCAGGGGAGGGAGGACAGATACGCAGTATTTT.

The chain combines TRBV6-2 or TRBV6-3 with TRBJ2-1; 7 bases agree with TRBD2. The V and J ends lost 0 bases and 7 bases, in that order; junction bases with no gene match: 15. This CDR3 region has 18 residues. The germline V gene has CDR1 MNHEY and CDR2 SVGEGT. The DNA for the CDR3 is TGTGCCAGCAGTTACTCGAATCTAGCGGAAAGACCACGGAATGAGCAGTTCTTC. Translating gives CASSYSNLAERPRNEQFF.

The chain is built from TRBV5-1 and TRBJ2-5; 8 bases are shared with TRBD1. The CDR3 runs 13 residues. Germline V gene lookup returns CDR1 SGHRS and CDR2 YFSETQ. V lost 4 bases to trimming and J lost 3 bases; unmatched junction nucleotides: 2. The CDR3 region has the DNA TGCGCCAGCAGCACACAGGGGGAAGAGACCCAGTACTTC. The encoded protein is CASSTQGEETQYF.

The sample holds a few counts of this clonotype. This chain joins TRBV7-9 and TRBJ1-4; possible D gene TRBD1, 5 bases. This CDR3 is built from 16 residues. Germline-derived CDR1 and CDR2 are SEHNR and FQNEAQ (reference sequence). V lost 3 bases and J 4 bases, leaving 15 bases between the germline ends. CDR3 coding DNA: TGTGCCAGCAGCTTGGCGGGACTCCCCCTTAATGAAAAACTGTTTTTT. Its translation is CASSLAGLPLNEKLFF.

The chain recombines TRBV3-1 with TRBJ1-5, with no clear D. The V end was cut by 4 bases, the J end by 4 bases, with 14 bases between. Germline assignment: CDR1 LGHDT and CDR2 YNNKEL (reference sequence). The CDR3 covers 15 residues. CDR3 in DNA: TGTGCCAGCAGCCGCGAAGTAGGTATTAATCAGCCCCAGCATTTT. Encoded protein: CASSREVGINQPQHF.